This is a list of T cell receptor beta chains from one sample in a study of human T cells and chemical hapten exposure. MiXCR, run by TCRdb on the RACE reads, gives a single entry per CDR3 protein. The data show approximately 41,000 distinct CDR3 sequences, with 4% seen just once and about 26% held by the top ten. The material sequenced was whole blood, taken in connection with sensitization to the hapten diphenylcyclopropenone (DPC). The receptors here all came from a man between 50 and 59 years old with alopecia areata. Some clones in this sample may be carry-over from other donors' samples. CDR3s include the opening cysteine and the closing phenylalanine or tryptophan. A D gene is named only where the DNA matches it firmly. Only some rows state a clone size, as once, few, many or a class for expanded clones.

cdr3_aa cdr3_nt d_call clone_size j_call v_call
CASTQVFAGGSPLHF TGTGCCAGCACCCAGGTGTTTGCCGGTGGTTCACCCCTCCACTTT NA many TRBJ1-6 TRBV28
CASSSQYRDRSYGYTF TGTGCCAGCAGTTCACAATACCGGGACAGGAGCTATGGCTACACCTTC TRBD1 many TRBJ1-2 TRBV6-6
CASSQERGYEQYF TGCGCCAGCAGCCAAGAGAGGGGCTACGAGCAGTACTTC NA many TRBJ2-7 TRBV4-1
CATSDTLAEYTDTQYF TGTGCCACCAGTGATACACTAGCGGAGTACACAGATACGCAGTATTTT TRBD2 NA TRBJ2-3 TRBV24-1
CASSWSQGAYEQYF TGTGCCAGCAGTTGGAGCCAGGGGGCCTACGAGCAGTACTTC TRBD1 many TRBJ2-7 TRBV28
CALTAGDTQYF TGCGCCCTGACCGCGGGAGATACGCAGTATTTT NA many TRBJ2-3 TRBV6-6
CASRGGQDATQYF TGTGCCAGCAGGGGGGGACAGGATGCGACCCAGTACTTC TRBD1 few TRBJ2-5 TRBV2
CASSLNEGQPQHF TGTGCCAGCAGTCTGAACGAGGGGCAGCCCCAGCATTTT NA many TRBJ1-5 TRBV12-3/TRBV12-4
CATSNLNRGAQYF TGTGCCACCTCAAACTTAAACAGGGGGGCCCAGTACTTC TRBD1 many TRBJ2-5 TRBV7-2
CSVEGTSGILDTQYF TGCAGCGTTGAAGGGACTAGCGGGATCCTCGATACGCAGTATTTT TRBD2 many TRBJ2-3 TRBV29-1
CASSQNSDGTSGNTGELFF TGTGCCAGCAGTCAAAATTCCGACGGGACTAGCGGGAACACCGGGGAGCTGTTTTTT TRBD2 many TRBJ2-2 TRBV27
CSARFRDSPISPLHF TGCAGTGCTAGGTTCCGGGACAGCCCGATATCACCCCTCCACTTT TRBD1 many TRBJ1-6 TRBV20-1
CASSPGTSGRADQETQYF TGCGCCAGCAGCCCCGGGACTAGCGGGAGGGCGGATCAAGAGACCCAGTACTTC TRBD2 many TRBJ2-5 TRBV5-1
CASSYSSGVPGYTF TGTGCCAGCAGTTACTCGTCAGGGGTACCTGGCTACACCTTC NA many TRBJ1-2 TRBV6-5
CASSLPPTDTQYF TGCGCCAGCAGCTTACCTCCGACAGATACGCAGTATTTT NA many TRBJ2-3 TRBV5-1
CASSLADEQYF TGTGCCAGCAGCTTAGCGGACGAGCAGTACTTC NA many TRBJ2-7 TRBV7-9
CSATMGAGNRETQYF TGCAGTGCCACAATGGGGGCAGGGAATCGAGAGACCCAGTACTTC NA NA TRBJ2-5 TRBV20-1
CASGRDNEKLFF TGTGCCTCCGGCCGGGATAATGAAAAACTGTTTTTT NA many TRBJ1-4 TRBV10-3